Below, 23 T cell receptor beta chains from the same sample are listed, as sequenced in a study of cytomegalovirus exposure and HLA in healthy donors. PCR employed 60 Vbeta and 13 Jbeta primers. Only in-frame clones appear in the TCRdb table, and some are missing; sequencing was by immunoSEQ multiplex PCR. Seen here are roughly 100,000 clones, approximately 69% observed once, and the top ten hold around 3.5%. The sequencing sample was made of PBMCs. These receptor sequences come from a man aged 25-45 years in good health and CMV-seronegative.

The V call is TRBV13, the J call TRBJ2-3, with 8 nucleotides matching TRBD2. V lost 6 bases and J lost 2; bases outside the gene matches: 7. The length of the CDR3 is 15 residues. Looked up from germline, CDR1 is PRHDT and CDR2 is FYEKMQ (reference sequence). This chain's CDR3 is CASRTWRGATDTQYF. CDR3 nucleotides: TGTGCCAGCAGGACATGGCGGGGGGCCACAGATACGCAGTATTTT.

DNA of the CDR3: TGCGCCAGCAGCTTTCAGGGTAGTGGGGAGACCCAGTACTTC. Translated: CASSFQGSGETQYF. The V call is TRBV5-1, the J call TRBJ2-5; maybe TRBD1 (5 bases). The CDR3 is made up of 14 amino acids. CDR1 is SGHRS and CDR2 is YFSETQ in the germline V gene. V lost 2 bases and J 5 bases, leaving 13 bases between the germline ends.

The chain is built from TRBV4-3 and TRBJ2-7; D ambiguous. Trimming left V 0 bases short and J 7 bases short, with 16 bases between. Germline CDR1 reads LGHNA; CDR2 reads YSLEER. The CDR3 contains 15 residues. Here the CDR3 DNA reads TGCGCCAGCAGCCAAGATCGAACTTCTGCATTAGAGCAGTACTTC. As protein: CASSQDRTSALEQYF.

J is TRBJ2-3 and V is TRBV18; D possibly corresponds to TRBD1 (6 bases). V was trimmed by 4 bases and J by 2 bases, leaving 10 bases between them. The CDR3 runs to 14 residues. Germline loops: CDR1 KGHSH, CDR2 LQKENI. The chain's CDR3 is CASSRDTYTDTQYF. As DNA, the CDR3 is TGTGCCAGCTCACGGGACACCTACACAGATACGCAGTATTTT.

V gene TRBV28 combines with J gene TRBJ2-3; 14 bases align to TRBD2. The CDR3 is 18 residues long. The germline gives CDR1 MDHEN, CDR2 SYDVKM. With V trimmed by 6 bases and J by 1 base, 9 bases remained unmatched. CDR3: CASRRTGTSGGGTDTQYF. DNA of the CDR3: TGTGCCAGCAGGCGCACCGGGACTAGCGGGGGTGGCACAGATACGCAGTATTTT. The whole variable domain, filled in from reference TRBV28 and TRBJ2-3, reads DVKVTQSSRYLVKRTGEKVFLECVQDMDHENMFWYRQDPGLGLRLIYFSYDVKMKEKGDIPEGYSVSREKKERFSLILESASTNQTSMYLCASRRTGTSGGGTDTQYFGPGTRLTVL.

The chain employs TRBV28 and TRBJ1-2; no definite D call. In germline, CDR1 is MDHEN, CDR2 SYDVKM. The CDR3 is made up of 14 amino acids. Trimming took 2 bases from V and 7 from J, leaving 14 bases between them. CDR3 sequence (DNA): TGTGCCAGCAGTTTAGAAGGAGGGTATGGTGGCTACACCTTC. Its translation is CASSLEGGYGGYTF.

CDR3 region: CASSKGPGVTYEQYF. The DNA for the CDR3 is TGTGCCAGTAGTAAGGGGCCAGGGGTAACCTACGAGCAGTACTTC. J is TRBJ2-7 and V is TRBV19; perhaps TRBD1 as D (6 bases). Deletions cut 4 bases from V and 2 bases from J, with 15 bases between. The germline gives CDR1 LNHDA, CDR2 SQIVND (reference sequence). The CDR3 length is 15 residues.

The V and J genes are TRBV7-9 and TRBJ2-3; D perhaps matches TRBD1 (6 bases). The CDR3 totals 17 residues. The germline V gene encodes CDR1 SEHNR and CDR2 FQNEAQ (reference sequence). V was shortened by 2 bases and J by 3 bases, with 18 bases between the two germline ends. The CDR3 protein is CASSLPPSRGGTDTQYF. In nucleotides, the CDR3 is TGTGCCAGCAGCTTACCGCCTAGCAGGGGCGGGACAGATACGCAGTATTTT.

The chain is built from TRBV11-2 and TRBJ1-1; 10 bases align to TRBD1. Unmatched junction bases numbered 7, after V lost 5 bases and J lost 4 bases. This CDR3 is 15 amino acids long. In germline, CDR1 is SGHAT, CDR2 FQNNGV. The CDR3 loop reads CASSPRQGAGTEAFF. CDR3 bases: TGTGCCAGCAGCCCGAGACAGGGGGCGGGCACTGAAGCTTTCTTT.

This clone was recorded once. The rearrangement links TRBV30 to TRBJ1-4; unclear D gene. There are 13 residues in the CDR3. Trimming cost V 2 bases and J 4 bases, with 8 bases left between them. Germline CDR1 is GTSNPN and CDR2 is SVGIG (reference sequence). The CDR3 loop is CAWSRQVNEKLFF. CDR3 coding DNA: TGTGCCTGGAGTCGGCAGGTTAATGAAAAACTGTTTTTT.

This sequence joins TRBV4-1 and TRBJ2-5; 9 nucleotides match TRBD1. J lost 10 bases, V lost 1 base, and 13 bases had no gene match. There are 16 residues in the CDR3. Germline-derived CDR1 and CDR2 are MGHRA and YSYEKL. CDR3 DNA sequence: TGCGCCAGCAGCCAAGGGCCCGGGACAGGGATGGTGGGCCAGTACTTC. Residues: CASSQGPGTGMVGQYF.

This sequence joins TRBV7-3 and TRBJ2-3; TRBD1 agrees at 9 bases. Germline V gene lookup returns CDR1 SGHTA and CDR2 FQGTGA. V trimming: 1 base; J trimming: 1 base; junction bases outside the gene matches: 6. This CDR3 contains 17 residues. The CDR3: CASSLNPGQGGTDTQYF. Here the CDR3 DNA reads TGTGCCAGCAGCTTAAACCCGGGACAGGGAGGCACAGATACGCAGTATTTT.

The chain is built from TRBV10-3 and TRBJ1-1, with 8 positions matching TRBD1. V lost 1 base and J lost 4; bases outside the gene matches: 2. The length of the CDR3 is 14 residues. CDR1 and CDR2 from the germline V gene are ENHRY and SYGVKD. The CDR3 here is CAISEFGQGTEAFF. The CDR3 nucleotides are TGTGCCATCAGTGAGTTTGGACAGGGCACTGAAGCTTTCTTT.

The V and J genes are TRBV6-5 and TRBJ2-1; 7 nucleotides line up with TRBD1. CDR3 length equals 15 residues. The ends lost 4 bases at V and 0 bases at J; junction bases unmatched: 3. Germline V gene lookup returns CDR1 MNHEY and CDR2 SVGAGI. CDR3 sequence reads: CASSLQGSSYNEQFF. CDR3 in DNA: TGTGCCAGCAGTTTACAGGGGAGCTCCTACAATGAGCAGTTCTTC.

This chain links TRBV5-1 with TRBJ2-7, with D maybe TRBD1 (5 bases). Germline CDR1 is SGHRS and CDR2 is YFSETQ. The V gene lost 2 bases and the J gene lost 0 bases, with 9 bases spanning the gap. The CDR3 totals 14 residues. The CDR3: CASSLARASYEQYF. In nucleotides, the CDR3 is TGCGCCAGCAGCTTAGCCAGGGCCTCCTACGAGCAGTACTTC.

The chain links TRBV7-9 to TRBJ2-7, with 7 bases matching TRBD1. Trimming removed 5 bases from V and 0 bases from J; junction bases left unmatched: 4. This CDR3 has 14 residues. Germline-derived CDR1 and CDR2 are SEHNR and FQNEAQ (reference sequence). The CDR3 reads CASSLGQYSYEQYF. The DNA of the CDR3 is TGTGCCAGCAGCCTGGGACAGTACTCCTACGAGCAGTACTTC.

The genes are TRBV7-6 and TRBJ2-2; no reliable D call. Trimming took 1 base from V and 0 from J, leaving 6 bases between them. The germline V gene encodes CDR1 SGHVS and CDR2 FNYEAQ. The CDR3 runs to 15 residues. The CDR3 region is CASSLGLPNTGELFF. For the CDR3, the DNA is TGTGCCAGCAGCTTAGGACTCCCGAACACCGGGGAGCTGTTTTTT.

The rearrangement uses TRBV28 and TRBJ2-7; a possible D gene is TRBD1 (5 bases). Germline CDR1 MDHEN, CDR2 SYDVKM. The CDR3 length is 14 residues. Trimming took 3 bases from V and 4 from J, leaving 13 bases between them. CDR3 amino acids: CASSFSEGAYEQYF. The CDR3 coding sequence is TGTGCCAGCAGTTTTTCTGAAGGGGCTTACGAGCAGTACTTC.

This clone was seen more than once but under ten times. At one end, the junction sequence differs from germline, possibly due to a read error. The CDR3 bases are TGTTCCAGCAGCTTAGAGGTTCAGGGAGGTAATGGCTACACCTTC. Translating gives CSSSLEVQGGNGYTF. The chain carries TRBV7-9 and TRBJ1-2, with D perhaps TRBD1 (5 bases). The germline gives CDR1 SEHNR, CDR2 FQNEAQ (reference sequence). The CDR3 covers 15 residues.

CDR3 loop: CASRLSGANVLTF. CDR3 nucleotide sequence: TGTGCCAGTCGTCTCTCTGGGGCCAACGTCCTGACTTTC. The chain links TRBV19 to TRBJ2-6; D ambiguous. This CDR3 comprises 13 residues. In germline, CDR1 is LNHDA, CDR2 SQIVND (reference sequence). The V gene lost 8 bases and the J gene lost 0 bases, with 5 bases spanning the gap.

This chain links TRBV28 with TRBJ1-2, with D perhaps matching TRBD1 (6 bases). CDR3 length equals 12 residues. V lost 6 bases and J 5 bases, leaving 10 bases between the germline ends. From germline, CDR1 is MDHEN and CDR2 SYDVKM. CDR3 sequence reads: CASRRTGYGYTF. For the CDR3, the DNA is TGTGCCAGCAGGAGAACAGGGTATGGCTACACCTTC.

This chain links TRBV5-5 with TRBJ2-6; 7 nucleotides align to TRBD1. From germline, CDR1 is SGHKS and CDR2 YYEKEE (reference sequence). There are 16 residues in the CDR3. The V gene end was trimmed by 4 bases and the J gene end by 4 bases; junction bases not matched to a gene: 8. For the CDR3, the DNA is TGTGCCAGCAGCCATGACAGGGCGTCCGGGGCCAACGTCCTGACTTTC. It codes for CASSHDRASGANVLTF.

The rearrangement links TRBV7-2 to TRBJ1-5; 10 bases agree with TRBD1. This CDR3 has 15 amino acids. Germline lookup yields CDR1 SGHTA and CDR2 FQGNSA. Trimming removed 5 bases from V and 6 bases from J; junction bases left unmatched: 7. CDR3 sequence (DNA): TGTGCCAGCAGCCCCGGGACAGGGGTCGGTCAGCCCCAGCATTTT. Protein: CASSPGTGVGQPQHF.